The entry below gives a single T cell receptor (beta chain) sequence along with its context. No antigen is known for it. ViraFEST expansion of antigen-specific CD4+ T cells with viral peptide pools preceded sequencing. Subsequent to 10 days of culture, CD4+ T cells were isolated. A PCR test confirmed that the person had SARS-CoV-2 infection between March and December 2020. TCRdb keeps only in-frame clones here, not all; method: immunoSEQ multiplex PCR. The profile shows around 28,000 clones, roughly 72% of them singletons. The CDR3 extends over 14 amino acids. CDR1 GTSNPN and CDR2 SVGIG come from the germline V gene (reference sequence). Trimming shortened V by 0 bases and J by 1 base, and 6 bases separated the two germline ends. The sample is drawn from a study of vaccination effects on CD4 cells after COVID-19. Turning to the study itself: Vaccination of participants consisted of two doses of either the BNT162b2 or mRNA-1273 vaccine.

This rearrangement joins TRBV30 to TRBJ2-2; no firm D call. The clonotype comes from a human donor who had a prior SARS-CoV-2 infection. The starting material was CD4+ T cells from PBMCs cultured with SARS-CoV-2 spike peptides, obtained before COVID-19 vaccination. CDR3 protein: CAWSVIGNTGELFF. CDR3 DNA: TGTGCCTGGAGTGTAATAGGGAACACCGGGGAGCTGTTTTTT.